Listed below are T cell receptor beta chains from one sample, sequenced in a study of blood T cell repertoires in COVID-19. Here immunoSEQ multiplex PCR was the method, and the copy in TCRdb shows in-frame clones only, minus some. This sample carries about 240,000 clones, approximately 90% of them seen once, and the ten largest clones take approximately 9%. The sample comprised PBMCs or T cells enriched from blood (not recorded which). These receptors were collected from a man between 35 and 55 years old who had recovered from COVID-19. Both conserved end residues are part of each CDR3. The D gene is left open where the match is weak. The size entry is marked missing in some rows and otherwise reads once, few, many or a size class.

J gene	clone size	V gene	D gene	CDR3 DNA	CDR3 protein
TRBJ2-2	.	TRBV6-2/TRBV6-3	.	TGTGCCAGCAGTTACTCGATCTGGCGGGCCGGGGAGCTGTTTTTT	CASSYSIWRAGELFF
TRBJ1-1	.	TRBV25-1	.	TGTGCCAGCAGTGAATATAGCGCGAGGCACACTGAAGCTTTCTTT	CASSEYSARHTEAFF
TRBJ2-3	.	TRBV3-1/TRBV3-2	TRBD2	TGTGCCAGCAGCCTCTTTTTGGTAGCGGGAGCACAACAGTATTTT	CASSLFLVAGAQQYF
TRBJ1-5	.	TRBV29-1	.	TGCAGCGTATCCTCCGTCGCGGGGAATCAGCCCCAGCATTTT	CSVSSVAGNQPQHF
TRBJ2-3	.	TRBV6-2/TRBV6-3	.	TGTGCCAGCAGCCTTATCTCGGCCGGGATTTATTTT	CASSLISAGIYF
TRBJ2-5	.	TRBV5-1	TRBD2	TGCGCCAGCAGCCTAGCGGGAAGGTACCAAGAGACCCAGTACTTC	CASSLAGRYQETQYF
TRBJ1-2	.	TRBV21-1	.	TGTGCCAGCAGCAAAGCTGGAGTCTATGGCTACACCTTC	CASSKAGVYGYTF
TRBJ1-5	once	TRBV19	.	TGTGCCAGTAGTATCCAGGGGAGTCGGGATAGCAATCAGCCCCAGCATTTT	CASSIQGSRDSNQPQHF
TRBJ1-1	.	TRBV18	.	TGTGCCAGCTCACCACCAGGGGTGAGGAACACTGAAGCTTTCTTT	CASSPPGVRNTEAFF
TRBJ2-3	once	TRBV28	.	TGTGCCAGCGGGGCCTACACAGATACGCAGTATTTT	CASGAYTDTQYF
TRBJ1-1	.	TRBV29-1	.	TGCAGCGTTAACCAGGGCGACACTGAAGCTTTCTTT	CSVNQGDTEAFF
TRBJ2-2	.	TRBV4-3	.	TGCGCCAGCAGCCAAGAGCCCAGGACGAACACCGGGGAGCTGTTTTTT	CASSQEPRTNTGELFF
TRBJ1-2	many	TRBV6-4	.	TGTGCCAGCAGTGACTCGGTGAGGCGGGACTATGGCTACACCTTC	CASSDSVRRDYGYTF
TRBJ2-7	few	TRBV5-1	TRBD1	TGCGCCAGCAGCCCCGGGACAGGGGCGGACGAGCAGTACTTC	CASSPGTGADEQYF
TRBJ2-1	.	TRBV15	TRBD2	TGTGCCACCAGCAGAGGACTAGCGGGAGGGAGCTCCTACAATGAGCAGTTCTTC	CATSRGLAGGSSYNEQFF
TRBJ1-1	.	TRBV7-6	.	TGTGCCAGCAGCTCATTACAGGGTAGTGAAGCTTTCTTT	CASSSLQGSEAFF
TRBJ1-6	.	TRBV19	TRBD1	TGTGCCAGTAGCACCCCCGACAGGGGGAGGGATTCACCCCTCCACTTT	CASSTPDRGRDSPLHF
TRBJ2-3	.	TRBV6-6	TRBD2	TGTGCCAGCAGTCAACTCAGCGGGAGGACAGATACGCAGTATTTT	CASSQLSGRTDTQYF
TRBJ2-2	once	TRBV12-5	.	TGTGCTAGTGGTTTAGACACGGCCTTAGGGGAGCTGTTTTTT	CASGLDTALGELFF
TRBJ1-1	.	TRBV7-8	.	TGTGCCAGCAGCTTCAGGGGGAACACTGAAGCTTTCTTT	CASSFRGNTEAFF
TRBJ1-5	.	TRBV12-5	TRBD1	TGTGCTAGTGCCTCAGAGACAGGGCGCAATCAGCCCCAGCATTTT	CASASETGRNQPQHF
TRBJ2-7	.	TRBV10-2	TRBD1	TGCGCCAGCAGTGAGGGACAGGGGGGGTTCTACGAGCAGTACTTC	CASSEGQGGFYEQYF
TRBJ2-3	.	TRBV7-3	TRBD2	TGTGCCAGCAGCTTGACGACTAGCGGGAGTAGGGATACGCAGTATTTT	CASSLTTSGSRDTQYF
TRBJ1-2	once	TRBV5-6	.	TGTGCCAGCAGCTTGGAAGGCAGGGCAACTGGCTACACCTTC	CASSLEGRATGYTF